This entry describes one T cell receptor beta chain. Its antigen specificity is not known. No base-level quality is on record; no much larger clone is a single base apart. This specimen comes from a study of T cell responses to AZD1222 COVID-19 vaccine (dated by TCRdb to the early 2020s). Broadly, across the study: TCR sequencing covered roughly 230 trial participants: some 210 given two doses of AZD1222 and approximately 26 given two doses of MenACWY control vaccine. Enrollment into the trials was organized by age into subgroups of 18-55, 56-69 and 70-plus years, and those subgroups contained about 160, 30 and 59 TCR-sequenced participants, respectively. General conclusions and limits of the study: In the small 56-69-year group, the increase in depth fell short of significance, most likely because of low power. Spike-specific TCR breadth and depth rose significantly after two AZD1222 doses compared with day 0 and with MenACWY recipients. Most participants were white British and females outnumbered males, and the authors suggested that clonal diversity may have been underestimated. The whole spike protein was spanned by vaccine-associated CD4 TCRs, and dominant responses were seen in regions 160-218 and 743-854. Conclusions about previously exposed vaccinees were limited because only a handful of AZD1222 recipients were SARS-CoV-2 seropositive at baseline. No day 14 peak-response samples were available, so repertoires were characterized only after the peak T cell response. Epitopes outside the regions mutated in the B.1.351 and B.1.1.7 variants were reportedly recognized by nearly half of the unique spike-specific TCRs.

The sample's time point, from its label and the paper: about 28 days (+/-7) after the second vaccine dose. AZD1222 recipients whose second dose came at about 4 weeks and those whose second dose came at about 12 weeks were combined into one group, since spike-specific TCR depth and breadth did not differ between the two schedules. Samples from vaccinated people were obtained from the UK trials COV001 and COV002, which included a single-blind randomized controlled phase 2/3 trial of AZD1222 (ChAdOx1 nCoV-19) in healthy adults. For TCRbeta chain sequencing, PBMC samples were collected from trial participants at day 0 and at day 28 after the second dose. The CDR3 regions of human TCRbeta chains were subjected to immunosequencing. As for how the authors treated the data: Repertoire TCRs were checked for matches against a reference library of SARS-CoV-2-specific TCRs that had been generated using the MIRA antigen-specificity platform. Breadth was defined as the fraction of unique TCRs that were SARS-CoV-2-associated. Depth was defined as the fraction of total T cells that were SARS-CoV-2-associated. Using the MIRA data, each spike-specific TCR was assigned both to the spike region to which the TCR was reactive and to a CD4 or CD8 class. Log10-transformed breadth and depth values were compared by one-way ANOVA with Sidak's multiple comparisons tests. TCRdb stores this immuneACCESS table with in-frame sequences only. Part of the clones is absent; in the studies checked, under half of the shortfall reflects unresolved V genes, and no reason is known for the rest. From that table come the V and J calls and clone size; the DNA was used to work out D and trimming. In this sample the table shows about 75,000 clones, around 86% of which occur a single time. Of the sample, more than 15% falls within the top ten clones.

V was cut back by 0 bases and J by 2 bases, leaving a gap of 9 bases between them. The CDR3 goes from the cysteine to the phenylalanine over 15 residues. The sequence is cut down to CDR3 DNA, 45 bases in frame from base 1. The germline V gene provides CDR1 MNHEY and CDR2 SVGEGT. The starting material was peripheral blood, obtained 28 days after the second AZD1222 dose. The chain is assembled from TRBV6-2 or TRBV6-3 and TRBJ2-3; TRBD2 could be the D gene, as 6 bases match. This receptor was taken from an adult who received the AZD1222 COVID-19 vaccine. DNA sequence: TGTGCCAGCAGTTACTCACCGGGAGACACAGATACGCAGTATTTT. Its protein product is CASSYSPGDTDTQYF.